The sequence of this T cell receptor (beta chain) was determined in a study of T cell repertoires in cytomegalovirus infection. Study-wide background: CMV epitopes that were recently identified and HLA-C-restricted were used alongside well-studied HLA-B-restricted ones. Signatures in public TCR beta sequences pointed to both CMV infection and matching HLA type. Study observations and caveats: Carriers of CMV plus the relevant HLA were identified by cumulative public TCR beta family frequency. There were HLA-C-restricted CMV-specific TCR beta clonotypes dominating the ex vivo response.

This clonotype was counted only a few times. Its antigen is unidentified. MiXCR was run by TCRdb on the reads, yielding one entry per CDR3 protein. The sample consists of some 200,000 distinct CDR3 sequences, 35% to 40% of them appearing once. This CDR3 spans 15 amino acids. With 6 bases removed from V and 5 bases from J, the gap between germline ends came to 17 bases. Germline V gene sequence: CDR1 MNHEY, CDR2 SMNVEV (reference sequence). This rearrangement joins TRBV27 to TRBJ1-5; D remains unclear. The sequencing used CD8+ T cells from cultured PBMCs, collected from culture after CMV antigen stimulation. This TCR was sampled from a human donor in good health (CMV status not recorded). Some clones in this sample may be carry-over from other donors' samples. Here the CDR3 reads CASRPRRRGYQPQHF. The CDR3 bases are TGTGCCAGCAGACCACGGAGAAGAGGCTATCAGCCCCAGCATTTT.